Listed here are 21 T cell receptor beta chains from one sample, sequenced in a study of Ad26.COV2.S vaccination and SARS-CoV-2 variants. Treatment in this sample: some 19 received Ad26.COV2.S at low or high dose, single or two shots; about 5 received placebo; per-sample allocation not given. Sampling took place 63 days after the first vaccine or placebo injection. The assay was immunoSEQ multiplex PCR, and TCRdb's table has in-frame clones only and misses some. Of more than 350,000 clones listed, roughly 90% were seen once; the top ten hold less than 15%. Specimen: peripheral blood, collected in a trial of Ad26.COV2.S vaccine versus placebo. These receptors were collected from a person aged 18-60 years who received the Ad26.COV2.S COVID-19 vaccine or a placebo.

This clone showed up just once. The same CDR3 is also encoded by other DNA sequences in this sample. V usage is TRBV27 and J usage is TRBJ1-1; D gene uncertain. This CDR3 has 14 amino acids. Germline CDR1 and CDR2: MNHEY and SMNVEV (reference sequence). The V end was cut by 6 bases, the J end by 0 bases, with 11 bases between. The CDR3 sequence: CASSSTGMNTEAFF. In DNA, the CDR3 is TGTGCCAGCAGCTCAACGGGTATGAACACTGAAGCTTTCTTT.

V gene TRBV28 combines with J gene TRBJ1-5; 8 positions agree with TRBD1. CDR3 length: 18 amino acids. J lost 4 bases, V lost 3 bases, and 14 bases had no gene match. In germline, CDR1 is MDHEN, CDR2 SYDVKM. CDR3 nucleotides: TGTGCCAGCAGTTTCCTGGACTCAGGGGGCCAAGAAAATCAGCCCCAGCATTTT. Translating gives CASSFLDSGGQENQPQHF.

The chain combines TRBV6-5 with TRBJ1-1, with D perhaps TRBD1 (5 bases). The CDR3 is made up of 14 amino acids. V shed 6 bases and J shed 4 bases, with 15 bases lying between them. In germline, CDR1 is MNHEY, CDR2 SVGAGI. The CDR3 DNA is TGTGCCAGCAGCCGGGGACCCGGAGGCACTGAAGCTTTCTTT. Translating gives CASSRGPGGTEAFF.

The V call is TRBV5-5, the J call TRBJ2-7; 10 bases align to TRBD1. The CDR3 is made up of 15 amino acids. From germline, CDR1 is SGHKS and CDR2 YYEKEE (reference sequence). The J segment lost 7 bases and the V segment lost 4 bases, leaving 11 bases of the junction unmatched. Here the CDR3 reads CASSAPGQGRDEQYF. The DNA for the CDR3 is TGTGCCAGCAGCGCGCCGGGACAGGGGCGTGATGAGCAGTACTTC.

This clone has ten or more counts. Other DNA sequences within the sample encode an identical CDR3. J is TRBJ2-1 and V is TRBV6-2 or TRBV6-3; D call uncertain. The CDR3 covers 13 residues. V was trimmed by 6 bases and J by 0 bases, leaving 6 bases between them. Germline-derived CDR1 and CDR2 are MNHEY and SVGEGT. CDR3 nucleotides: TGTGCCAGCAGCACAAGCTCCTACAATGAGCAGTTCTTC. This sequence encodes CASSTSSYNEQFF.

The chain carries TRBV5-4 and TRBJ1-1; the match to TRBD1 covers 8 bases. The CDR3 runs 13 residues. The V gene's germline CDR1 is SGHNT and CDR2 YYREEE (reference sequence). The V segment lost 7 bases and the J segment 6 bases; nucleotides outside the gene matches: 8. CDR3 loop: CASWGQDPAEAFF. CDR3 sequence (DNA): TGTGCCAGCTGGGGACAGGACCCCGCTGAAGCTTTCTTT.

The J gene is TRBJ2-1, the V gene TRBV4-3; D ambiguous. This CDR3 region has 14 residues. CDR1 is LGHNA and CDR2 is YSLEER in the germline V gene. V lost 0 bases to trimming and J lost 9 bases, with 12 bases between them. DNA for the CDR3: TGCGCCAGCAGCCAAGATTATGTTAAGGCTGAGCAGTTCTTC. This gives the protein CASSQDYVKAEQFF.

The chain links TRBV7-2 to TRBJ2-2; 7 bases line up with TRBD2. CDR1 is SGHTA, CDR2 FQGNSA, per germline. V was pared by 6 bases and J by 2 bases, with 3 bases of the junction left unmatched. The CDR3 runs to 14 residues. CDR3 loop: CASSGTTNTGELFF. As DNA, the CDR3 is TGTGCCAGCAGTGGGACTACTAACACCGGGGAGCTGTTTTTT.

The chain recombines TRBV6-5 with TRBJ2-2; 7 nucleotides match TRBD2. There are 15 residues in the CDR3. The germline V gene has CDR1 MNHEY and CDR2 SVGAGI. Unmatched junction bases numbered 9, after V lost 5 bases and J lost 6 bases. CDR3 bases: TGTGCCAGCAGTCAAATCGCTAGCGGTGCCGGGGAGCTGTTTTTT. Translating it yields CASSQIASGAGELFF.

The V call is TRBV6-5, the J call TRBJ2-1, with 10 bases aligning to TRBD2. With V trimmed by 2 bases and J by 10 bases, 2 bases remained unmatched. The CDR3 extends over 13 amino acids. Germline V CDR1 and CDR2: MNHEY, SVGAGI. Here the CDR3 reads CASSYGLAAEQFF. In DNA, the CDR3 is TGTGCCAGCAGTTACGGACTAGCGGCAGAGCAGTTCTTC.

This sequence joins TRBV7-2 and TRBJ2-7; 7 bases are a match to TRBD1. The V gene end was trimmed by 5 bases and the J gene end by 3 bases; junction bases not matched to a gene: 7. Germline V gene data show CDR1 as SGHTA and CDR2 as FQGNSA. This CDR3 spans 14 amino acids. CDR3 in amino acids: CASSLDRERYEQYF. In DNA, the CDR3 is TGTGCCAGCAGCCTTGACAGGGAACGCTACGAGCAGTACTTC.

J is TRBJ2-2 and V is TRBV7-6, with 12 bases that match TRBD2. The germline V gene encodes CDR1 SGHVS and CDR2 FNYEAQ. This CDR3 comprises 16 residues. V was pared by 1 base and J by 3 bases, with 0 bases of the junction left unmatched. The CDR3 region is CASSLGLAGDTGELFF. CDR3 nucleotides: TGTGCCAGCAGCTTAGGACTAGCGGGAGACACCGGGGAGCTGTTTTTT.

V is TRBV6-5 and J is TRBJ1-2, with TRBD1 matching 7 bases. The CDR3 consists of 15 residues. V shed 3 bases and J 1 base; nucleotides not matched to a gene: 5. Germline loops: CDR1 MNHEY, CDR2 SVGAGI. The DNA of the CDR3 is TGTGCCAGCAGTTATGGACAGGCTATTAACTATGGCTACACCTTC. Protein product: CASSYGQAINYGYTF.

This sequence joins TRBV11-2 and TRBJ2-2; 11 positions agree with TRBD2. V lost 5 bases, J lost 3 bases, and 11 bases stayed unmatched. This CDR3 has 18 residues. From germline, CDR1 is SGHAT and CDR2 FQNNGV. CDR3 protein: CASSMTALAGGHTGELFF. In DNA form, the CDR3 reads TGTGCCAGCAGCATGACCGCTCTAGCGGGAGGACACACCGGGGAGCTGTTTTTT.

This clone was seen a single time. This rearrangement joins TRBV27 to TRBJ1-1, with D uncertain. The germline V and J ends were trimmed by 2 bases and 0 bases, with 13 bases remaining between them. CDR1 is MNHEY and CDR2 is SMNVEV in the germline V gene (reference sequence). The CDR3 runs to 16 residues. The DNA for the CDR3 is TGTGCCAGCAGTTTAAAGGAGGGTTTCTTGAACACTGAAGCTTTCTTT. Protein product: CASSLKEGFLNTEAFF.

V usage is TRBV6-2 or TRBV6-3 and J usage is TRBJ2-7; weak D call: TRBD2 (6 bases). V dropped 4 bases and J dropped 4 bases, with 11 bases sitting between them. This CDR3 has 13 amino acids. CDR1 is MNHEY, CDR2 SVGEGT, per germline. CDR3 DNA: TGTGCCAGCAGTTGGGCGGAGGGATACGAGCAGTACTTC. Protein sequence: CASSWAEGYEQYF.

This chain uses TRBV7-8 with TRBJ1-1; no definite D call. The CDR3 is 14 amino acids. Trimming stripped 1 base from V and 1 base from J, with 7 bases between. From germline, CDR1 is SGHVS and CDR2 FQNEAQ. The CDR3 coding sequence is TGTGCCAGCAGCTTAGGCGGATCGAACACTGAAGCTTTCTTT. It yields the protein CASSLGGSNTEAFF.

The gene calls are TRBV10-3 and TRBJ2-7; 7 bases match TRBD1. CDR3 length: 14 amino acids. V was clipped by 6 bases and J by 1 base; unmatched bases: 6. CDR1 ENHRY and CDR2 SYGVKD come from the germline V gene. CDR3 loop: CAISNPGQSYEQYF. DNA of the CDR3: TGTGCCATCAGCAATCCGGGACAGTCCTACGAGCAGTACTTC.

The chain links TRBV3-1 (or the pseudogene TRBV3-2) to TRBJ1-1; D not resolved. The CDR3 is 14 residues long. Trimming left V 5 bases short and J 3 bases short, with 13 bases between. Germline V lookup: CDR1 LGHDT, CDR2 YNNKEL (reference sequence). This chain's CDR3 is CASSRTDGYTEAFF. As DNA, the CDR3 is TGTGCCAGCAGCAGAACGGACGGATACACTGAAGCTTTCTTT.

This clone was seen only a few times. The sample contains more than one DNA sequence encoding this CDR3. The chain is built from TRBV27 and TRBJ2-1; tentatively, D is TRBD1 or TRBD2 (5 bases each). Germline V gene sequence: CDR1 MNHEY, CDR2 SMNVEV (reference sequence). CDR3 length equals 14 residues. The germline V and J ends were trimmed by 5 bases and 0 bases, with 8 bases remaining between them. This chain's CDR3 is CASSPGSSYNEQFF. CDR3 sequence (DNA): TGTGCCAGCAGTCCAGGGAGCTCCTACAATGAGCAGTTCTTC.

The rearrangement joins TRBV2 to TRBJ2-3; 7 bases map to TRBD2. The CDR3 length is 14 residues. Germline CDR1 SNHLY, CDR2 FYNNEI. Trimming took 3 bases from V and 4 from J; bases not matched to a gene: 4. The CDR3 protein is CASSEAGEADTQYF. The CDR3 bases are TGTGCCAGCAGTGAGGCGGGAGAAGCAGATACGCAGTATTTT. Full variable domain (outside the CDR3, taken from reference TRBV2 and TRBJ2-3): EPEVTQTPSHQVTQMGQEVILRCVPISNHLYFYWYRQILGQKVEFLVSFYNNEISEKSEIFDDQFSVERPDGSNFTLKIRSTKLEDSAMYFCASSEAGEADTQYFGPGTRLTVL.